The rows below give T cell receptor beta chains drawn from one sample of a study of blood T cell repertoires in COVID-19. TCRdb's table, derived via immunoSEQ multiplex PCR, lists solely in-frame clones and lacks some. The sample yields more than 200,000 clones, about 86% seen once. Specimen: peripheral blood. The receptors were sampled from a man aged 25 to 45 with active or convalescent COVID-19. Both conserved end residues are part of each CDR3. Fields, in order: V gene, J gene, D gene, clone size, CDR3 protein, CDR3 DNA. The D gene is left open where the match is weak. For some rows the clone size is stated as once, few or many, or as a class when expanded; others skip it.

>TRBV2|TRBJ2-5|NA|NA
CASSAVLAGAQETQYF
TGTGCCAGCAGTGCCGTGTTGGCGGGGGCACAAGAGACCCAGTACTTC
>TRBV2|TRBJ2-7|TRBD1|NA
CASSEGGQGAYEQYF
TGTGCCAGCAGTGAAGGTGGACAGGGGGCCTACGAGCAGTACTTC
>TRBV10-2|TRBJ1-4|NA|NA
CASSELGPYEKLFF
TGCGCCAGCAGTGAACTGGGGCCTTATGAAAAACTGTTTTTT
>TRBV14|TRBJ2-3|NA|few
CASSHSADTQYF
TGTGCCAGCAGCCACAGCGCAGATACGCAGTATTTT
>TRBV2|TRBJ1-1|NA|NA
CASSDRALNRVVTEAFF
TGTGCCAGCAGTGACCGAGCATTAAACAGGGTTGTCACTGAAGCTTTCTTT
>TRBV19|TRBJ2-2|TRBD2|NA
CASSIVGGSGELFF
TGTGCCAGTAGTATAGTGGGAGGGTCCGGGGAGCTGTTTTTT
>TRBV6-4|TRBJ1-1|NA|few
CASSLHLGDTEAFF
TGTGCCAGCAGTCTTCATCTCGGGGACACTGAAGCTTTCTTT
>TRBV5-6|TRBJ1-1|NA|NA
CASSFLTPEGVTEAFF
TGTGCCAGCAGCTTCCTGACCCCCGAGGGGGTCACTGAAGCTTTCTTT
>TRBV19|TRBJ2-1|TRBD2|NA
CASRKLAGGSYNEQFF
TGTGCCAGTAGGAAACTAGCGGGGGGGTCCTACAATGAGCAGTTCTTC
>TRBV5-1|TRBJ2-3|NA|NA
CASSLRSGVTSSTDTQYF
TGCGCCAGCAGCTTACGTTCGGGGGTAACTTCTAGCACAGATACGCAGTATTTT
>TRBV29-1|TRBJ1-1|NA|once
CSTKARGTFDTEAFF
TGCAGCACAAAAGCCAGGGGCACATTCGACACTGAAGCTTTCTTT
>TRBV4-1|TRBJ1-1|NA|NA
CASSQSGYVEAFF
TGCGCCAGCAGCCAATCAGGGTATGTTGAAGCTTTCTTT
>TRBV7-2|TRBJ2-1|NA|NA
CASSLAGRTREQFF
TGTGCCAGCAGCTTAGCGGGTCGAACGCGGGAGCAGTTCTTC
>TRBV9|TRBJ1-2|NA|NA
CASSAEGAITYGYTF
TGTGCCAGCAGCGCCGAGGGCGCGATTACCTATGGCTACACCTTC